These 10 T cell receptor beta chains share one sample of origin, sequenced in a study of immune heterogeneity within non-small cell lung tumors. Bulk tumor genomic DNA served as template, at around 580 ng per sample. Widely spaced biopsies, several per primary tumor, were obtained at surgery. The study cohort was described as untreated, and its members had newly diagnosed non-small cell lung cancer. They went on to have curative surgery. The authors amplified TCR beta CDR3 by multiplex PCR with 32 V and 13 J primers. TCRdb ran MiXCR on the multiplex PCR reads and lists one entry per CDR3 protein. Of around 3,100 distinct CDR3 sequences listed, over 35% are singletons. The sequenced material came from lung tumor tissue. The receptor source for this set is an older man with non-small cell lung cancer.

This clonotype was found once. An end of the junction differs from the germline gene, which may be a read error. The rearrangement uses TRBV15 and TRBJ1-1; D perhaps matches TRBD1 (6 bases). There are 15 residues in the CDR3. The germline CDR1 and CDR2 sequences are LNHNV and YYDKDF (reference sequence). CDR3: CSTSRGGWENTEAFF. The CDR3 DNA reads as TGTTCCACCAGCAGAGGGGGGTGGGAGAACACTGAAGCTTTCTTT.

The V gene is TRBV27, the J gene TRBJ1-5, with 9 bases aligning to TRBD1. Germline CDR1 and CDR2: MNHEY and SMNVEV (reference sequence). The length of the CDR3 is 17 residues. V was clipped by 2 bases and J by 1 base; unmatched bases: 6. The CDR3: CASSLASGQGSNQPQHF. The CDR3 DNA reads TGTGCCAGCAGTTTAGCCTCGGGACAGGGAAGCAATCAGCCCCAGCATTTT.

This clonotype qualifies as medium-sized. The V and J genes are TRBV6-1 and TRBJ1-1, with a tentative D call TRBD1 (6 bases). Between the trimmed V and J ends, which lost 4 bases and 8 bases, there was a span of 11 bases. The CDR3 covers 12 residues. CDR1 and CDR2 from the germline V gene are MNHNS and SASEGT. CDR3 nucleotide sequence: TGTGCCAGCAGTGGACAGGAAGTCGAAGCTTTCTTT. As protein: CASSGQEVEAFF.

V and J are TRBV7-9 and TRBJ2-1; 7 bases are shared with TRBD2. This CDR3 is built from 14 residues. V trimming: 6 bases; J trimming: 4 bases; junction bases outside the gene matches: 6. Germline loops: CDR1 SEHNR, CDR2 FQNEAQ (reference sequence). The CDR3 loop reads CASSLADDYNEQFF. CDR3 DNA: TGTGCCAGCAGTCTAGCGGATGATTACAATGAGCAGTTCTTC.

This rearrangement joins TRBV3-1 to TRBJ1-2; TRBD1 is a possible D gene (5 bases). Germline assignment: CDR1 LGHDT and CDR2 YNNKEL (reference sequence). V was cut by 6 bases and J by 0 bases, with 14 bases left in between. The CDR3 consists of 15 residues. This CDR3 reads CASSYDSNSNYGYTF. Here the CDR3 DNA reads TGTGCCAGCAGTTACGACAGCAACTCTAACTATGGCTACACCTTC.

This clonotype has just a few counts. This chain links TRBV7-6 with TRBJ2-7, with a possible D match to TRBD2 (5 bases). V gave up 5 bases and J gave up 5 bases, with 7 bases separating them. Germline assignment: CDR1 SGHVS and CDR2 FNYEAQ. This CDR3 comprises 11 residues. CDR3 sequence: CASSPGDEQYF. CDR3 coding DNA: TGTGCCAGCAGCCCCGGGGACGAGCAGTACTTC.

This clonotype was seen a few times. The germline gene is not matched at one end of the junction; a read error may be the cause. The chain couples TRBV9 to TRBJ2-7; 11 bases map to TRBD1. CDR1 and CDR2 (germline): SGDLS, YYNGEE. The CDR3 spans 15 residues. CDR3 bases: TGTACCAGCAGCGCCGGGACAGGGGGAGTCTACGAGCAGTACTTC. This translates into CTSSAGTGGVYEQYF.

Turning to this clonotype: Sequence at one end of the junction differs from germline and may be a read error. The rearrangement joins TRBV7-6 to TRBJ2-3; TRBD2 agrees at 9 bases. The germline gives CDR1 SGHVS, CDR2 FNYEAQ. The CDR3 is made up of 15 amino acids. The CDR3, as DNA: TGTGCCAGCAGCTTAACCGGGACTAGCAGAGATACGCAGTATTTT. This encodes CASSLTGTSRDTQYF.

The chain joins TRBV20-1 to TRBJ2-7, with D possibly matching TRBD1 (5 bases). The CDR3 spans 11 residues. Deletions cut 6 bases from V and 4 bases from J, with 10 bases between. Looked up from germline, CDR1 is DFQATT and CDR2 is SNEGSKA (reference sequence). CDR3 coding DNA: TGCAGTGCGGGGCAGGATTACGAGCAGTACTTC. Amino acids: CSAGQDYEQYF.

V and J are TRBV12-3 or TRBV12-4 and TRBJ2-5, with 7 bases aligning to TRBD2. The CDR3 covers 13 residues. V lost 3 bases to trimming and J lost 5 bases; unmatched junction nucleotides: 3. CDR3 region: CASSFTGGETQYF. The CDR3 nucleotides are TGTGCCAGCAGTTTTACGGGAGGTGAGACCCAGTACTTC.